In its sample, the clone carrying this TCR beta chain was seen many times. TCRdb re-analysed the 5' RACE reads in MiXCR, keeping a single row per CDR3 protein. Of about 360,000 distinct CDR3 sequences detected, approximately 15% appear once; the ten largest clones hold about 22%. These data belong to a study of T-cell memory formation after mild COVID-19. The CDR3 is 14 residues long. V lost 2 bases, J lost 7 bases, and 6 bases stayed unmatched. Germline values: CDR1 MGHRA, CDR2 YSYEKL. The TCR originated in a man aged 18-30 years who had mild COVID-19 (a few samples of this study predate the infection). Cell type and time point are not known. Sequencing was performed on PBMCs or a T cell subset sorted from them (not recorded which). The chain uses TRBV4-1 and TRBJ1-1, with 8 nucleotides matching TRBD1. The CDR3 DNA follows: TGCGCCAGCAGCCAACCGACAGGGGAGGATGAAGCTTTCTTT. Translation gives CASSQPTGEDEAFF.